This passage covers 25 T cell receptor beta chains from one sample sequenced in a study of blood T cells in healthy people across ages. With a J-beta primer mix and a sample-barcoded 5' primer, a second PCR ran about 7 to 11 cycles. In TCRdb, the 5' RACE reads were re-called with MiXCR into one record per CDR3 protein. Of around 940,000 distinct CDR3 sequences in the sample, approximately 50% are singletons; the top ten hold about a fifth. Sample: blood. The receptors were gathered from a woman aged 55-69 years in good health.

The genes are TRBV10-3 and TRBJ1-4, with D possibly being TRBD1 (5 bases). The CDR3 is 13 residues long. Germline V gene lookup returns CDR1 ENHRY and CDR2 SYGVKD. Trimming shortened V by 10 bases and J by 5 bases, and 14 bases separated the two germline ends. CDR3: CASAGDVNEKLFF. The CDR3 nucleotides read TGTGCCAGCGCTGGGGACGTGAATGAAAAACTGTTTTTT.

In its sample, this clonotype was seen many times. The chain has TRBV5-5 and TRBJ2-3, with D possibly being TRBD1 (6 bases). The ends were cut back, 4 bases at V and 0 bases at J, with 12 bases in the middle. Per germline, CDR1 SGHKS and CDR2 YYEKEE (reference sequence). There are 15 residues in the CDR3. The CDR3 spells CASSPWGRSTDTQYF. The CDR3 DNA is TGTGCCAGCAGCCCTTGGGGGCGGAGCACAGATACGCAGTATTTT.

This chain connects TRBV30 to TRBJ2-7; D gene ambiguous. CDR3 length: 12 residues. The V end was cut by 3 bases, the J end by 4 bases, with 10 bases between. The germline CDR1 and CDR2 sequences are GTSNPN and SVGIG (reference sequence). This CDR3 reads CAWRSELYEQYF. The DNA of the CDR3 is TGTGCCTGGAGGTCGGAGCTGTACGAGCAGTACTTC.

This clonotype was observed a handful of times. V is TRBV20-1 and J is TRBJ2-5, with D uncertain. This CDR3 spans 15 amino acids. Trimming removed 0 bases at V and 5 bases at J, with 16 bases between. Germline CDR1 and CDR2: DFQATT and SNEGSKA (reference sequence). The CDR3 loop reads CSARDLYASVETQYF. Written as DNA, the CDR3 is TGCAGTGCTAGAGATCTATACGCTTCTGTCGAGACCCAGTACTTC.

The J gene is TRBJ1-4, the V gene TRBV20-1; D is ambiguous. Germline V lookup: CDR1 DFQATT, CDR2 SNEGSKA (reference sequence). This CDR3 region has 14 residues. Trimming shortened V by 6 bases and J by 4 bases, and 15 bases separated the two germline ends. In nucleotides, the CDR3 is TGCAGTGCGCCCCTCGACTGGAGTAATGAAAAACTGTTTTTT. Its protein is CSAPLDWSNEKLFF.

The rearrangement joins TRBV11-2 to TRBJ2-4; TRBD2 matches 8 bases. Losses at the gene ends were 1 base for V and 8 bases for J; bases not matched to a gene: 4. Germline loops: CDR1 SGHAT, CDR2 FQNNGV. The CDR3 extends over 14 amino acids. CDR3 DNA: TGTGCCAGCAGCTTAGTAGCGGGACGGGACATTCAGTACTTC. The encoded protein is CASSLVAGRDIQYF.

The CDR3 reads CSATPAWEQYF. CDR3 in DNA: TGCAGTGCTACCCCAGCTTGGGAGCAGTACTTC. The rearrangement joins TRBV20-1 to TRBJ2-1; D gene uncertain. Near its end, the DNA agrees better with TRBJ2-7, so the J call may be wrong. The CDR3 length is 11 residues. The germline CDR1 and CDR2 sequences are DFQATT and SNEGSKA (reference sequence).

This clonotype was seen a handful of times. V usage is TRBV29-1 and J usage is TRBJ2-7, with 7 positions matching TRBD1. The length of the CDR3 is 13 residues. Germline V lookup: CDR1 SQVTM, CDR2 ANQGSEA. V shed 4 bases, J shed 2 bases, and the junction held 5 bases outside the gene matches. CDR3 nucleotide sequence: TGCAGCGTTGCACCGGGACAGACCTACGAGCAGTACTTC. Amino acid sequence: CSVAPGQTYEQYF.

The rearrangement uses TRBV7-2 and TRBJ1-6; tentatively, D is TRBD1 (6 bases). The CDR3 has 14 residues. Trimming removed 3 bases from V and 6 bases from J, with 9 bases in between. Germline values: CDR1 SGHTA, CDR2 FQGNSA. CDR3 bases: TGTGCCAGCAGCTTTCAGGGGACTAATTCACCCCTCCACTTT. Translation gives CASSFQGTNSPLHF.

The rearrangement joins TRBV11-2 to TRBJ2-1, with 11 bases lining up with TRBD2. Germline CDR1 SGHAT, CDR2 FQNNGV. CDR3 length equals 15 residues. V lost 7 bases and J lost 4; bases outside the gene matches: 6. CDR3 in amino acids: CASTWGLADYNEQFF. CDR3 sequence (DNA): TGTGCCAGCACTTGGGGACTAGCGGATTACAATGAGCAGTTCTTC.

This clonotype was picked up a small number of times. CDR3 amino acids: CASSYSQALRGGYTF. The CDR3 coding sequence is TGTGCCAGCAGTTACTCCCAGGCCCTGAGGGGCGGCTACACCTTC. This chain joins TRBV6-5 and TRBJ1-2, with a possible D match to TRBD1 (5 bases). The V and J ends lost 0 bases and 8 bases respectively, with 16 bases between them. The CDR3 is 15 residues long. Looked up from germline, CDR1 is MNHEY and CDR2 is SVGAGI.

The gene calls are TRBV27 and TRBJ2-1; D is uncertain. Germline lookup yields CDR1 MNHEY and CDR2 SMNVEV (reference sequence). Trimming took 4 bases from V and 9 from J, leaving 10 bases between them. CDR3 length: 12 amino acids. CDR3 sequence reads: CASSSRVGEQFF. CDR3 DNA sequence: TGTGCCAGCAGTTCGCGCGTTGGTGAGCAGTTCTTC.

This clonotype was picked up a small number of times. The J gene is TRBJ2-1, the V gene TRBV10-3; D gene unclear. From germline, CDR1 is ENHRY and CDR2 SYGVKD. With 5 bases removed from V and 0 bases from J, the gap between germline ends came to 14 bases. CDR3 length: 16 residues. Here the CDR3 DNA reads TGTGCCATCAGTATCTCATTTGCGAGCTCCTACAATGAGCAGTTCTTC. Amino acid sequence: CAISISFASSYNEQFF.

This clonotype was recorded once. The chain links TRBV5-6 to TRBJ2-7; D uncertain. Per germline, CDR1 SGHDT and CDR2 YYEEEE. V lost 4 bases, J lost 2 bases, and 10 bases lay in between. This CDR3 is built from 13 residues. CDR3 in amino acids: CASSETVAYEQYF. The CDR3, as DNA: TGTGCCAGCAGCGAGACTGTCGCCTACGAGCAGTACTTC.

V is TRBV12-3 or TRBV12-4 and J is TRBJ2-3, with 8 bases aligning to TRBD2. With V trimmed by 5 bases and J by 3 bases, 10 bases remained unmatched. The CDR3 runs to 16 residues. CDR3 loop: CASSVREGLLTDTQYF. The CDR3 nucleotides read TGTGCCAGCAGTGTCCGGGAGGGCCTGTTGACAGATACGCAGTATTTT.

V is TRBV2 and J is TRBJ2-3; possible D gene TRBD1, 7 bases. Looked up from germline, CDR1 is SNHLY and CDR2 is FYNNEI. This CDR3 region has 15 residues. The germline V and J ends were trimmed by 8 bases and 2 bases, with 17 bases remaining between them. The CDR3 loop reads CASAVGGQTTDTQYF. The DNA for the CDR3 is TGTGCCAGCGCTGTGGGGGGACAGACCACAGATACGCAGTATTTT.

This chain uses TRBV28 with TRBJ1-2; the match to TRBD1 covers 8 bases. The CDR3 spans 15 residues. Trimming took 7 bases from V and 6 from J; bases not matched to a gene: 13. Germline assignment: CDR1 MDHEN and CDR2 SYDVKM. The CDR3 DNA reads as TGTGCCAGCATTCTGGACAGGGTAGGAGCTAATGGCTACACCTTC. Translation gives CASILDRVGANGYTF.

V usage is TRBV3-1 and J usage is TRBJ2-2, with D perhaps matching TRBD2 (5 bases). This CDR3 comprises 15 residues. V lost 4 bases to trimming and J lost 1 base, with 10 bases between them. Per the germline V gene, CDR1 is LGHDT and CDR2 is YNNKEL (reference sequence). The chain's CDR3 is CASSPQAGNTGELFF. DNA for the CDR3: TGTGCCAGCAGCCCCCAGGCGGGGAACACCGGGGAGCTGTTTTTT.

This clonotype was found a few times. The genes are TRBV7-9 and TRBJ2-7; D remains ambiguous. Germline V gene data show CDR1 as SEHNR and CDR2 as FQNEAQ (reference sequence). The CDR3 runs 13 residues. Trimming removed 4 bases from V and 6 bases from J, with 13 bases in between. The CDR3 DNA reads TGTGCCAGCAGCTCCGACATCGGACCCGAGCAGTACTTC. Protein product: CASSSDIGPEQYF.

This chain connects TRBV9 to TRBJ2-2, with 14 bases lining up with TRBD2. The V gene's germline CDR1 is SGDLS and CDR2 YYNGEE. There are 18 residues in the CDR3. V shed 3 bases and J 5 bases; nucleotides not matched to a gene: 9. The CDR3 DNA reads TGTGCCAGCAGCGACTCGGGACTAGCGGGAGTTCTTACCGGGGAGCTGTTTTTT. Amino acid sequence: CASSDSGLAGVLTGELFF.

For the CDR3, the DNA is TGCAGCGTAGGACAGTATAGTAGCGGGGAAGGTGGACACAATGAGCAGTACTTC. It yields the protein CSVGQYSSGEGGHNEQYF. The genes are TRBV29-1 and TRBJ2-7; TRBD2 agrees at 8 bases. Germline CDR1 SQVTM, CDR2 ANQGSEA. CDR3 size: 18 residues. Trimming cost V 6 bases and J 7 bases; bases outside gene matches: 26.

J is TRBJ2-2 and V is TRBV29-1; weak D call: TRBD1 (6 bases). Trimming cost V 7 bases and J 0 bases, with 12 bases left between them. The CDR3 runs to 14 residues. CDR1 SQVTM and CDR2 ANQGSEA come from the germline V gene. CDR3 bases: TGCAGCGGGGGACACCCTACGAACACCGGGGAGCTGTTTTTT. It yields the protein CSGGHPTNTGELFF.

This clonotype was seen only a few times. The V call is TRBV13, the J call TRBJ2-7; weak D call: TRBD2 (5 bases). The V end lost 3 bases, the J end lost 0 bases, and 12 bases lay between the germline ends. This CDR3 is 15 amino acids long. Germline V lookup: CDR1 PRHDT, CDR2 FYEKMQ (reference sequence). The CDR3: CASSFITGSSYEQYF. CDR3 nucleotide sequence: TGTGCCAGCAGCTTTATTACTGGGAGCTCCTACGAGCAGTACTTC.

The chain carries TRBV20-1 and TRBJ2-5; D perhaps matches TRBD2 (6 bases). The CDR3 loop spans 14 amino acids. Germline V gives CDR1 DFQATT, CDR2 SNEGSKA (reference sequence). V was clipped by 0 bases and J by 5 bases, with 13 bases between them. The CDR3 loop reads CSARDMRGGETQYF. CDR3 bases: TGCAGTGCTAGAGATATGAGAGGAGGGGAGACCCAGTACTTC.

This clonotype was counted between two and nine times. The J gene is TRBJ1-5, the V gene TRBV20-1, with TRBD1 matching 7 bases. J lost 1 base, V lost 2 bases, and 8 bases had no gene match. Germline lookup yields CDR1 DFQATT and CDR2 SNEGSKA (reference sequence). This CDR3 spans 16 amino acids. CDR3 in amino acids: CSARPTYRGSNQPQHF. In DNA form, the CDR3 reads TGCAGTGCTAGACCTACCTACAGGGGAAGCAATCAGCCCCAGCATTTT.